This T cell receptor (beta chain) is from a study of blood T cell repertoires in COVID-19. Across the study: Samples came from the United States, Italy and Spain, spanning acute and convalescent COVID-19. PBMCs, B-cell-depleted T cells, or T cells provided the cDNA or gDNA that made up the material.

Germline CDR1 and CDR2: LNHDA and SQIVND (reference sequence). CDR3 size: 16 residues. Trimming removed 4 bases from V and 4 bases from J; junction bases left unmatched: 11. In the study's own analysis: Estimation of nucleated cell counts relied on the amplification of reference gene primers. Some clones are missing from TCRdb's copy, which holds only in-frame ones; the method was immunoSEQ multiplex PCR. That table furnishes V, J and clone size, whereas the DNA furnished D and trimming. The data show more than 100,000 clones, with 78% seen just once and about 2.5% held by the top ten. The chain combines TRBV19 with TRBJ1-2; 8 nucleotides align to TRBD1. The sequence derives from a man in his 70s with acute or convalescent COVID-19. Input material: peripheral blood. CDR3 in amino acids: CASSKTGGDGGYGYTF. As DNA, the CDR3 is TGTGCCAGTAGTAAAACAGGGGGAGATGGGGGCTATGGCTACACCTTC.